Sequencing of this TCR beta chain was carried out in a study of shared clonotypes between healthy human individuals. CDR1 is LNHDA and CDR2 is SQIVND in the germline V gene (reference sequence). Trimming took 5 bases from V and 2 from J; bases not matched to a gene: 5. The CDR3 extends over 15 amino acids. The protocol was immunoSEQ multiplex PCR, while the TCRdb copy is restricted to in-frame clones and leaves out a portion. Among more than 400,000 clones listed, approximately 95% were seen once. The specimen sequenced was naive CD4+ T cells sorted from blood. Subset noted: CD45RA+ positively selected. This sequence joins TRBV19 and TRBJ2-5; 10 positions agree with TRBD1. The clonotype comes from a woman aged 30 to 39 in good health. Here the CDR3 DNA reads TGTGCCAGTAGTCGGACAGGGGGAGTACAAGAGACCCAGTACTTC. Residues: CASSRTGGVQETQYF.